The 12 T cell receptor beta chains given below trace back to one sample, sequenced in a study of T-cell reconstitution after alpha-beta-depleted transplantation in children. Construction of the TCRbeta library involved unique molecular identifiers. MiXCR, run by TCRdb on the PCR reads, gives a single entry per CDR3 protein. The sample holds about 510,000 distinct CDR3 sequences, roughly an eighth seen once. The specimen was PBMCs, mostly from graft donor cells, collected 180 days after TCRalphabeta/CD19-depleted stem cell transplant. Receptors originate from a female patient aged 2 to 10 who had a stem cell transplant for aplastic anemia, so the T cells may come from the graft donor.

The chain couples TRBV20-1 to TRBJ1-5; no firm D call. The CDR3 is 15 residues long. Trimming took 1 base from V and 0 from J, leaving 10 bases between them. From germline, CDR1 is DFQATT and CDR2 SNEGSKA (reference sequence). CDR3 nucleotide sequence: TGCAGTGCTAGAGTTGCAGGTTATAGCAATCAGCCCCAGCATTTT. Its protein is CSARVAGYSNQPQHF.

This clonotype was counted between two and nine times. The chain uses TRBV11-2 and TRBJ2-1; 10 bases are a match to TRBD2. The germline V gene encodes CDR1 SGHAT and CDR2 FQNNGV. The V segment lost 5 bases and the J segment 8 bases; nucleotides outside the gene matches: 9. The CDR3 contains 15 residues. CDR3 loop: CASSRLAGDRDEQFF. The CDR3 DNA sequence: TGTGCCAGCAGCCGCCTAGCGGGAGATAGGGATGAGCAGTTCTTC. The whole variable domain, remainder taken from reference TRBV11-2 and TRBJ2-1, is EAGVAQSPRYKIIEKRQSVAFWCNPISGHATLYWYQQILGQGPKLLIQFQNNGVVDDSQLPKDRFSAERLKGVDSTLKIQPAKLEDSAVYLCASSRLAGDRDEQFFGPGTRLTVL.

This chain joins TRBV20-1 and TRBJ1-5; TRBD1 matches 11 bases. CDR1 is DFQATT, CDR2 SNEGSKA, per germline (reference sequence). CDR3 length equals 16 residues. The trim removed 0 bases at V and 4 bases at J, leaving 5 bases unmatched. The CDR3 is CSARDRDRGRNQPQHF. The DNA of the CDR3 is TGCAGTGCTAGAGACCGGGACAGGGGGAGGAATCAGCCCCAGCATTTT.

This clonotype has a handful of counts. V is TRBV5-1 and J is TRBJ2-3, with D perhaps TRBD2 (6 bases). Germline V gives CDR1 SGHRS, CDR2 YFSETQ. V lost 0 bases, J lost 0 bases, and 11 bases lay in between. The CDR3 has 16 amino acids. CDR3: CASSLEPSVSTDTQYF. In DNA form, the CDR3 reads TGCGCCAGCAGCTTGGAGCCTAGCGTCAGCACAGATACGCAGTATTTT.

The chain recombines TRBV11-2 with TRBJ2-1; TRBD2 matches at 9 bases. Germline V gene sequence: CDR1 SGHAT, CDR2 FQNNGV. With V trimmed by 2 bases and J by 7 bases, 15 bases remained unmatched. The CDR3 has 18 residues. CDR3 sequence (DNA): TGTGCCAGCAGCTTAAGAAGCGGGAGGTTTGACGGACGGAATGAGCAGTTCTTC. This translates into CASSLRSGRFDGRNEQFF.

The J gene is TRBJ2-3, the V gene TRBV12-3 or TRBV12-4; tentatively, D is TRBD2 (5 bases). Trimming left V 3 bases short and J 2 bases short, with 15 bases between. There are 16 residues in the CDR3. The CDR3 sequence is CASSFLRSGNTDTQYF. In DNA, the CDR3 is TGTGCCAGCAGTTTCCTTAGAAGCGGAAACACAGATACGCAGTATTTT.

The rearrangement links TRBV5-4 to TRBJ2-7, with D perhaps matching TRBD1 or TRBD2 (5 bases each). Trimming shortened V by 0 bases and J by 0 bases, and 19 bases separated the two germline ends. The CDR3 has 18 amino acids. Germline CDR1 and CDR2: SGHNT and YYREEE (reference sequence). In nucleotides, the CDR3 is TGTGCCAGCAGCTTGGCCGGGGCAGGTTTGAGGAGCTCCTACGAGCAGTACTTC. Its protein product is CASSLAGAGLRSSYEQYF.

Here the CDR3 reads CASSRGRPQRTEKLFF. CDR3 nucleotides: TGTGCCAGCTCACGGGGTAGGCCGCAAAGGACTGAAAAACTGTTTTTT. The chain combines TRBV18 with TRBJ1-4; D remains ambiguous. Trimming left V 4 bases short and J 7 bases short, with 19 bases between. Per germline, CDR1 KGHSH and CDR2 LQKENI. The CDR3 runs to 16 residues.

A word on this clonotype: A junction boundary mismatches the germline segment, possibly from a read error. The V and J genes are TRBV5-1 and TRBJ2-5; D is ambiguous. The CDR3 extends over 14 amino acids. In germline, CDR1 is SGHRS, CDR2 YFSETQ. The CDR3 sequence: CASSVSGGQETRYF. The DNA for the CDR3 is TGCGCCAGCAGCGTGAGTGGCGGCCAAGAGACCCGGTACTTC.

In this sample, this clonotype turned up a few times. This chain links TRBV12-3 or TRBV12-4 with TRBJ2-1; 12 nucleotides line up with TRBD2. V shed 8 bases, J shed 8 bases, and the junction held 7 bases outside the gene matches. CDR3 length: 14 amino acids. The CDR3 DNA reads as TGTGCCAGCTTGCCTAGCGGGAGGGTTGATGAGCAGTTCTTC. Its translation: CASLPSGRVDEQFF.

In its sample, this clonotype was seen a few times. The rearrangement links TRBV7-8 to TRBJ2-7; 12 bases align to TRBD2. From germline, CDR1 is SGHVS and CDR2 FQNEAQ. Trimming cost V 5 bases and J 7 bases; bases outside gene matches: 18. CDR3 length: 18 residues. As DNA, the CDR3 is TGTGCCAGCAGCAACTTGGGACAGGGTCTAGCGGGGGGGATAGAGCAGTACTTC. Residues: CASSNLGQGLAGGIEQYF. Full variable domain (outside the CDR3, taken from reference TRBV7-8 and TRBJ2-7): GAGVSQSPRYKVAKRGQDVALRCDPISGHVSLFWYQQALGQGPEFLTYFQNEAQLDKSGLPSDRFFAERPEGSVSTLKIQRTQQEDSAVYLCASSNLGQGLAGGIEQYFGPGTRLTVT.

In its sample, this clonotype was seen many times. The chain uses TRBV7-2 and TRBJ1-4; no reliable D call. Germline loops: CDR1 SGHTA, CDR2 FQGNSA. The CDR3 extends over 13 amino acids. V was pared by 1 base and J by 8 bases, with 8 bases between. The CDR3: CASSLGFREKLFF. In nucleotides, the CDR3 is TGTGCCAGCAGCTTAGGTTTTAGGGAAAAACTGTTTTTT.